The 5 T cell receptor beta chains below all came from one sample that was sequenced in a study of long-term antiretroviral therapy in people with HIV. Researchers ran immunoSEQ v3.0 at survey level. Libraries were prepared by immunoSEQ multiplex PCR; TCRdb keeps only in-frame clonotypes and omits some of them. The table shows tens of thousands of clones, with about four fifths occurring only once. Here the sequenced sample was unsorted PBMCs, taken 3 years after starting antiretroviral therapy. The origin of the receptors is a man aged 50 or older with HIV.

This clone was detected only a few times. V and J are TRBV4-1 and TRBJ1-5; D not resolved. V lost 0 bases and J lost 1, with 10 bases in between. In germline, CDR1 is MGHRA, CDR2 YSYEKL. CDR3 length: 16 residues. The CDR3 is CASSQDFSLSNQPQHF. Written as DNA, the CDR3 is TGCGCCAGCAGCCAAGATTTCTCCCTGAGCAATCAGCCCCAGCATTTT.

The chain carries TRBV2 and TRBJ2-7, with D perhaps matching TRBD1 (5 bases). This CDR3 contains 13 residues. CDR1 is SNHLY, CDR2 FYNNEI, per germline. The germline V and J ends were trimmed by 2 bases and 7 bases, with 12 bases remaining between them. DNA of the CDR3: TGTGCCAGCAGTGAACAGGGCTACGGTGAGCAGTACTTC. This gives the protein CASSEQGYGEQYF.

This chain links TRBV5-4 with TRBJ2-5; D is ambiguous. This CDR3 spans 12 amino acids. Per the germline V gene, CDR1 is SGHNT and CDR2 is YYREEE (reference sequence). The ends were cut back, 0 bases at V and 5 bases at J, with 5 bases in the middle. CDR3 DNA sequence: TGTGCCAGCAGCTTGGTTCCTGAGACCCAGTACTTC. Translation gives CASSLVPETQYF.

V gene TRBV7-8 combines with J gene TRBJ1-5, with D tentatively TRBD1 (6 bases). Germline V lookup: CDR1 SGHVS, CDR2 FQNEAQ. Trimming took off 4 bases at V and 0 bases at J, with 10 bases between the two ends. The CDR3 sequence is 15 residues long. As DNA, the CDR3 is TGTGCCAGCAGCTCAGGGGTTGATAGCAATCAGCCCCAGCATTTT. Protein product: CASSSGVDSNQPQHF.

The gene calls are TRBV2 and TRBJ2-7; the D gene is possibly TRBD2 (6 bases). Looked up from germline, CDR1 is SNHLY and CDR2 is FYNNEI. This CDR3 region has 12 residues. V dropped 4 bases and J dropped 3 bases, with 7 bases sitting between them. CDR3 loop: CASSGDFYEQYF. The CDR3 DNA reads TGTGCCAGCAGTGGGGACTTCTACGAGCAGTACTTC. Complete variable domain (other parts from reference TRBV2 and TRBJ2-7): EPEVTQTPSHQVTQMGQEVILRCVPISNHLYFYWYRQILGQKVEFLVSFYNNEISEKSEIFDDQFSVERPDGSNFTLKIRSTKLEDSAMYFCASSGDFYEQYFGPGTRLTVT.